Below are 4 T cell receptor beta chains sequenced from a single sample in a study of tumor-infiltrating lymphocytes in primary liver carcinoma. Germline DNA was also extracted, and blood RNA was taken from unsorted whole blood. Total RNA (approximately 0.5 ug) served as template for TCR beta cDNA synthesis primed by a constant-region primer. Amplification in three nested multiplex PCR rounds with slightly modified ARM-PCR gave rise to TCR beta libraries. Forward primers for TRBV1-TRBV30 and a C-beta reverse primer served the first two PCR rounds, at 10 cycles each. TCRdb independently ran MiXCR on the multiplex PCR reads; one entry per CDR3 protein. Among 330,000 or so distinct CDR3 sequences listed, less than 75% were seen once. Sequencing input: peripheral blood. These receptors all come from a man aged 40-55 years with primary liver carcinoma and hepatitis B virus infection.

Comments on this clonotype: A much larger clone lies a single base off, so this may be a read error. The rearrangement joins TRBV6-5 to TRBJ1-2; D is perhaps TRBD1 (6 bases). The CDR3 is 13 residues long. The ends were cut back, 8 bases at V and 2 bases at J, with 12 bases in the middle. Germline V gives CDR1 MNHEY, CDR2 SVGAGI. The CDR3 DNA is TGTGCCAGCGAACAGGGTCTCAACTATGGCTACACCTTC. Translation gives CASEQGLNYGYTF.

The CDR3 nucleotides are TGTGCCAGCAGCTTAGATGTGGGGGGCCTCACAGATACGCAGTATTTT. This encodes CASSLDVGGLTDTQYF. The rearrangement uses TRBV11-2 and TRBJ2-3, with D possibly being TRBD1 or TRBD2 (6 bases each). Germline V CDR1 and CDR2: SGHAT, FQNNGV. The CDR3 contains 16 residues. V gave up 0 bases and J gave up 2 bases, with 12 bases separating them.

This clonotype was recorded once. A much larger clone is a single base away; this may be a read error. The rearrangement joins TRBV4-1 to TRBJ2-7; D not certain. The CDR3 extends over 14 amino acids. Looked up from germline, CDR1 is MGHRA and CDR2 is YSYEKL. In DNA, the CDR3 is TGCACCAGCAGCCCCTGGCCGCCGGCCTACGAGCAGTACTTC. It yields the protein CTSSPWPPAYEQYF.

In this sample, this clonotype turned up once. The conserved final phenylalanine or tryptophan is absent from the CDR3, which likely points to a read error. The chain links TRBV6-5 to TRBJ2-1; 10 bases are shared with TRBD2. Germline-derived CDR1 and CDR2 are MNHEY and SVGAGI. V shed 0 bases, J shed 2 bases, and the junction held 1 base outside the gene matches. This CDR3 spans 16 amino acids. The chain's CDR3 is CASSYSSGRAYNEQFL. In DNA, the CDR3 is TGTGCCAGCAGTTACTCGAGCGGGAGGGCCTACAATGAGCAGTTCCTC.